One and the same sample provided the 5 T cell receptor beta chains below, sequenced in a study of CD8 T cells in ankylosing spondylitis. Study-wide findings and caveats: It appeared that ankylosing spondylitis blood was characterized by a TCR beta motif of under ten highly homologous variants.

TCRdb independently ran MiXCR on the 5' RACE reads; one entry per CDR3 protein. Here the sample spans 350,000 to 550,000 distinct CDR3 sequences, roughly 25% being singletons. The antigens for these receptors are not known. The specimen was blood, either unsorted or a sorted T cell fraction (not recorded which). These receptors were taken from a male donor with ankylosing spondylitis.

The chain employs TRBV15 and TRBJ1-1, with 7 bases identical to TRBD1. The CDR3 spans 12 residues. Germline CDR1 and CDR2: LNHNV and YYDKDF (reference sequence). The junction had 7 bases not matched to a gene; V was cut back by 4 bases and J by 11 bases. The CDR3 reads CATSKTGPGAFF. The CDR3 DNA follows: TGTGCCACCAGCAAGACAGGGCCTGGGGCTTTCTTT.

This clonotype was seen a handful of times. This chain uses TRBV28 with TRBJ2-1; D uncertain. Germline assignment: CDR1 MDHEN and CDR2 SYDVKM. Trimming stripped 8 bases from V and 5 bases from J, with 13 bases between. CDR3 length: 13 amino acids. Here the CDR3 DNA reads TGTGCCAGCCGCCTCATGGGTAACAATGAGCAGTTCTTC. Encoded protein: CASRLMGNNEQFF.

This clonotype was recorded many times. The chain is built from TRBV11-2 and TRBJ1-6; unclear D gene. The germline CDR1 and CDR2 sequences are SGHAT and FQNNGV. CDR3 length equals 14 residues. V lost 2 bases and J lost 7, with 9 bases in between. The CDR3 sequence: CASSLSQTNSPLHF. Here the CDR3 DNA reads TGTGCCAGCAGCTTATCGCAGACGAATTCACCCCTCCACTTT. The variable domain in full, with the rest retrieved from reference TRBV11-2 and TRBJ1-6, is EAGVAQSPRYKIIEKRQSVAFWCNPISGHATLYWYQQILGQGPKLLIQFQNNGVVDDSQLPKDRFSAERLKGVDSTLKIQPAKLEDSAVYLCASSLSQTNSPLHFGNGTRLTVT.

The gene calls are TRBV30 and TRBJ2-5; 7 bases line up with TRBD2. CDR1 and CDR2 from the germline V gene are GTSNPN and SVGIG (reference sequence). V was clipped by 2 bases and J by 4 bases; unmatched bases: 13. The CDR3 has 16 residues. The CDR3 is CAWSSPSTSWAETQYF. DNA of the CDR3: TGTGCCTGGAGTTCACCTTCGACTAGCTGGGCAGAGACCCAGTACTTC. The variable domain in full, completed from reference TRBV30 and TRBJ2-5, reads SQTIHQWPATLVQPVGSPLSLECTVEGTSNPNLYWYRQAAGRGLQLLFYSVGIGQISSEVPQNLSASRPQDRQFILSSKKLLLSDSGFYLCAWSSPSTSWAETQYFGPGTRLLVL.

V gene TRBV5-1 combines with J gene TRBJ2-1; D gene ambiguous. V dropped 0 bases and J dropped 0 bases, with 7 bases sitting between them. CDR1 and CDR2 (germline): SGHRS, YFSETQ. The CDR3 is 15 amino acids. CDR3 in DNA: TGCGCCAGCAGCTTGGATGACTTCTCCTACAATGAGCAGTTCTTC. Encoded protein: CASSLDDFSYNEQFF.